The 18 T cell receptor beta chains below were found in one sample sequenced in a study of T cells in Graves' hyperthyroidism and ophthalmopathy. Amplification of TCR beta CDR3 regions used RNA as the template. Using the HTBI primer set, a first-round RT-PCR was run on the TCR CDR3. One entry per CDR3 protein results from TCRdb running MiXCR on the multiplex PCR reads. The sample has about 580,000 distinct CDR3 sequences, roughly 14% seen once. The specimen was blood. The source of these receptors is a woman in her thirties with Graves' hyperthyroidism that later progressed to Graves' ophthalmopathy.

This clonotype was counted between two and nine times. The V call is TRBV7-3, the J call TRBJ2-7; 12 bases are shared with TRBD1. Germline assignment: CDR1 SGHTA and CDR2 FQGTGA. V lost 4 bases, J lost 5 bases, and 6 bases stayed unmatched. The CDR3 consists of 15 residues. CDR3 nucleotides: TGTGCCAGCAGCTCGGCCGGGACAGGGGGCCACGAGCAGTACTTC. The encoded protein is CASSSAGTGGHEQYF. Combining the CDR3 with reference TRBV7-3 and TRBJ2-7 gives the whole variable domain GAGVSQTPSNKVTEKGKYVELRCDPISGHTALYWYRQSLGQGPEFLIYFQGTGAADDSGLPNDRFFAVRPEGSVSTLKIQRTERGDSAVYLCASSSAGTGGHEQYFGPGTRLTVT.

This clonotype appeared many times. This rearrangement joins TRBV7-8 to TRBJ1-2, with 8 bases fitting TRBD1. Germline CDR1 reads SGHVS; CDR2 reads FQNEAQ. J gave up 3 bases and V 5 bases, and 8 bases lay outside the gene matches. The CDR3 loop spans 15 amino acids. CDR3 residues: CASSRRGTGDYGYTF. The CDR3 nucleotides read TGTGCCAGCAGCCGGAGGGGGACAGGAGACTATGGCTACACCTTC.

This clonotype was observed a handful of times. The chain joins TRBV11-3 to TRBJ2-2, with no clear D. The CDR3 runs to 16 residues. CDR1 SGHNT and CDR2 YENEEA come from the germline V gene. The V end lost 1 base, the J end lost 3 bases, and 12 bases lay between the germline ends. CDR3 bases: TGTGCCAGCAGCTTAGCTCGCGTAGATTACACCGGGGAGCTGTTTTTT. Its translation is CASSLARVDYTGELFF.

The chain uses TRBV5-4 and TRBJ1-2; D gene ambiguous. This CDR3 spans 15 amino acids. Germline CDR1 and CDR2: SGHNT and YYREEE (reference sequence). Trimming stripped 0 bases from V and 4 bases from J, with 13 bases between. The CDR3 bases are TGTGCCAGCAGCTTGGTAGGAATAACATCCTATGGCTACACCTTC. Translation gives CASSLVGITSYGYTF.

This clonotype was seen only a few times. The chain's CDR3 is CASNELGLGYTF. CDR3 bases: TGTGCCAGCAACGAGTTAGGATTAGGCTACACCTTC. The chain recombines TRBV6-1 with TRBJ1-2; D gene unclear. Germline V lookup: CDR1 MNHNS, CDR2 SASEGT. This CDR3 region has 12 residues. The V end lost 7 bases, the J end lost 8 bases, and 14 bases lay between the germline ends.

The chain employs TRBV10-3 and TRBJ2-3; 7 bases fit TRBD1. CDR3 length: 13 residues. The V gene end was trimmed by 9 bases and the J gene end by 2 bases; junction bases not matched to a gene: 5. The germline V gene encodes CDR1 ENHRY and CDR2 SYGVKD. CDR3 residues: CAITGDDTDTQYF. The CDR3 nucleotides read TGTGCCATTACAGGGGACGACACAGATACGCAGTATTTT.

Comment on this clonotype: A much larger clone lies one base from this, so it may be a read error. V gene TRBV7-2 combines with J gene TRBJ2-5; D is possibly TRBD2 (5 bases). Germline CDR1 reads SGHTA; CDR2 reads FQGNSA. The CDR3 is 15 amino acids. Between the trimmed V and J ends, which lost 5 bases and 5 bases, there was a span of 18 bases. DNA of the CDR3: TGTGCCAGCAGCCCCGTGGGGAGCCGCAAGGAGACCCAGTACTTC. Protein product: CASSPVGSRKETQYF. Full variable domain (remainder filled in from reference TRBV7-2 and TRBJ2-5): GAGVSQSPSNKVTEKGKDVELRCDPISGHTALYWYRQSLGQGLEFLIYFQGNSAPDKSGLPSDRFSAERTGGSVSTLTIQRTQQEDSAVYLCASSPVGSRKETQYFGPGTRLLVL.

In this sample, this clonotype turned up many times. This rearrangement joins TRBV5-1 to TRBJ1-3; D gene unclear. There are 13 residues in the CDR3. CDR1 and CDR2 from the germline V gene are SGHRS and YFSETQ. Trimming took 1 base from V and 3 from J, leaving 5 bases between them. CDR3: CASSLPDGNTIYF. The CDR3 nucleotides read TGCGCCAGCAGCTTGCCAGATGGAAACACCATATATTTT.

The genes are TRBV9 and TRBJ2-3; no definite D call. Trimming removed 0 bases from V and 0 bases from J, with 14 bases in between. This CDR3 spans 17 amino acids. Germline values: CDR1 SGDLS, CDR2 YYNGEE. The CDR3 sequence is CASSVDYGTSSTDTQYF. The DNA of the CDR3 is TGTGCCAGCAGCGTAGACTACGGAACCTCTAGCACAGATACGCAGTATTTT.

Many counts were recorded for this clonotype. CDR3 nucleotide sequence: TGTGCCAGCAGCTTAGAGGGACAAGAGAACACTGAAGCTTTCTTT. The encoded protein is CASSLEGQENTEAFF. The genes are TRBV11-3 and TRBJ1-1, with a possible D match to TRBD1 (6 bases). This CDR3 is 15 amino acids long. The V gene lost 0 bases and the J gene lost 1 base, with 9 bases spanning the gap. Germline V gene data show CDR1 as SGHNT and CDR2 as YENEEA.

This chain connects TRBV19 to TRBJ1-1; D is possibly TRBD1 (5 bases). Germline-derived CDR1 and CDR2 are LNHDA and SQIVND (reference sequence). V lost 4 bases and J lost 7, with 10 bases in between. The CDR3 spans 12 residues. CDR3: CASSTGIVEAFF. CDR3 nucleotide sequence: TGTGCCAGTAGTACAGGGATTGTTGAAGCTTTCTTT.

The chain recombines TRBV2 with TRBJ2-7; 9 bases line up with TRBD2. CDR1 is SNHLY and CDR2 is FYNNEI in the germline V gene. The junction had 7 bases not matched to a gene; V was cut back by 6 bases and J by 7 bases. The CDR3 contains 13 residues. The CDR3 sequence is CASRDRAGGEQYF. For the CDR3, the DNA is TGTGCCAGCAGGGATCGGGCGGGAGGGGAGCAGTACTTC.

This clonotype was found many times. The chain has TRBV24-1 and TRBJ2-7, with 7 bases fitting TRBD2. Germline trimming cut 7 bases from V and 7 bases from J; bases unmatched to any gene: 9. This CDR3 comprises 13 residues. CDR1 and CDR2 from the germline V gene are KGHDR and SFDVKD. CDR3 amino acids: CATSLTQGGEQYF. The CDR3 DNA reads as TGTGCCACCAGCCTAACCCAGGGAGGGGAGCAGTACTTC.

In its sample, this clonotype was seen many times. CDR3 sequence: CASSSGAGTGELFF. In DNA, the CDR3 is TGTGCCAGCAGCTCGGGAGCGGGTACCGGGGAGCTGTTTTTT. The chain links TRBV5-8 to TRBJ2-2; tentatively, D is TRBD2 (6 bases). The CDR3 runs 14 residues. Germline values: CDR1 SGHTS, CDR2 YDEGEE. V gave up 3 bases and J gave up 5 bases, with 11 bases separating them. The whole variable domain, remainder taken from reference TRBV5-8 and TRBJ2-2, is EAGVTQSPTHLIKTRGQQATLRCSPISGHTSVYWYQQALGLGLQFLLWYDEGEERNRGNFPPRFSGRQFPNYSSELNVNALELEDSALYLCASSSGAGTGELFFGEGSRLTVL.

Regarding this clonotype: A read error may explain this, as a much larger clone is one base away. The chain recombines TRBV6-5 with TRBJ2-2; D unresolved. CDR3 length: 17 amino acids. CDR1 is MNHEY, CDR2 SVGAGI, per germline. CDR3 region: CVSSYAVGSANTGELFF. CDR3 bases: TGTGTCAGCAGTTACGCGGTAGGGTCAGCAAACACCGGGGAGCTGTTTTTT.

The CDR3 reads CASSQDFSGGLNEQFF. CDR3 bases: TGTGCCAGCAGCCAAGATTTCAGCGGGGGCCTTAATGAGCAGTTCTTC. V and J are TRBV4-2 and TRBJ2-1, with TRBD2 matching over 8 bases. Per germline, CDR1 LGHNA and CDR2 YNFKEQ. Losses at the gene ends were 0 bases for V and 7 bases for J; bases not matched to a gene: 8. The length of the CDR3 is 16 residues.

This rearrangement joins TRBV5-1 to TRBJ2-7, with a tentative D call TRBD1 (5 bases). With 3 bases removed from V and 6 bases from J, the gap between germline ends came to 13 bases. Germline CDR1 reads SGHRS; CDR2 reads YFSETQ. The CDR3 length is 13 residues. CDR3 region: CASSSPDRIEQYF. CDR3 in DNA: TGCGCCAGCAGCTCCCCTGACAGAATCGAGCAGTACTTC.

The chain joins TRBV2 to TRBJ2-5; D is possibly TRBD2 (6 bases). Germline values: CDR1 SNHLY, CDR2 FYNNEI. The ends were cut back, 4 bases at V and 5 bases at J, with 14 bases in the middle. There are 14 residues in the CDR3. This CDR3 reads CASSAMAGRETQYF. In nucleotides, the CDR3 is TGTGCCAGCAGTGCCATGGCGGGAAGGGAGACCCAGTACTTC.